Listed here is a single T cell receptor beta chain. No DNA is shown, since the ends of the CDR3 on it are uncertain; the CDR3 is the one TCRdb lists. The data are from a study of T cell responses to AZD1222 COVID-19 vaccine. Profiling relied on immunoSEQ multiplex PCR, and the TCRdb table lists in-frame clones only, not all of them. The top ten hold 3% of the sample, which has tens of thousands of clones, about 92% seen once. Per germline, CDR1 KGHDR and CDR2 SFDVKD. A total of 12 residues make up the CDR3, ends included. The chain employs TRBV24-1 and TRBJ1-2. This TCR was sampled from an adult in good health. The source was peripheral blood, collected on day 0 of AZD1222 vaccination. This chain's CDR3 is CATSDLGTGYTF.